Listed here is a single T cell receptor (beta chain). These data come from a study of cytomegalovirus exposure and HLA in healthy donors. This CDR3 is built from 14 residues. Germline values: CDR1 SNHLY, CDR2 FYNNEI. The V and J ends lost 6 bases and 7 bases, in that order; junction bases with no gene match: 7. The primer mix had 60 Vbeta and 13 Jbeta primers. Libraries were prepared by immunoSEQ multiplex PCR; TCRdb keeps only in-frame clonotypes and omits some of them. Counted here are some 120,000 clones, over 75% occurring once; the ten biggest clones make up about 3.9%. This chain uses TRBV2 with TRBJ2-1; 9 nucleotides align to TRBD2. Sequenced sample: PBMCs. The receptor's source is a man between 18 and 29 years old in good health and CMV-seropositive. The DNA of the CDR3 is TGTGCCAGCAGGATCGGAGCGGGAGGAAATGAGCAGTTCTTC. It translates to CASRIGAGGNEQFF.